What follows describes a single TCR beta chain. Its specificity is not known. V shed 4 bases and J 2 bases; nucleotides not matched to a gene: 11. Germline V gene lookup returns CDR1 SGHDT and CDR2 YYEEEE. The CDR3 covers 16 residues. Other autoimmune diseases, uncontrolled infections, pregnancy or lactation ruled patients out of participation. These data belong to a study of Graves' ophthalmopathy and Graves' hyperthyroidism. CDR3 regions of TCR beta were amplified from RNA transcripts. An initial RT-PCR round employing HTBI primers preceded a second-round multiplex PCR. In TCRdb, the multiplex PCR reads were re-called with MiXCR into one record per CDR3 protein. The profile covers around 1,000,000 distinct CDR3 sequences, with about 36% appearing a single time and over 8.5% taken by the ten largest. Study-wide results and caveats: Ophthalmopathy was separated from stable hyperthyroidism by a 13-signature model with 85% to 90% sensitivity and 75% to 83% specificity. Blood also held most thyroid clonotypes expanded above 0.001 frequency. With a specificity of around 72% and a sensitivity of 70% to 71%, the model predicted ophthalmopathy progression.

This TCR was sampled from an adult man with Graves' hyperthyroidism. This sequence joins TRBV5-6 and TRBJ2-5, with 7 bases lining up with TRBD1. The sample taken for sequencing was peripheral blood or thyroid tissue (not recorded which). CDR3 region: CASSTYRAGGQETQYF. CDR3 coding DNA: TGTGCCAGCAGCACCTACAGGGCAGGGGGACAAGAGACCCAGTACTTC.